This section outlines one T cell receptor beta chain sequence together with its context. The data are from a study of blood T cell repertoires in COVID-19. The table came from immunoSEQ multiplex PCR; TCRdb's copy has only in-frame clones and leaves some out. The table lists about 25,000 clones, 65% to 85% of them singletons, with around half in the top ten. Germline V gene data show CDR1 as SGDLS and CDR2 as YYNGEE. The CDR3 consists of 19 residues. V trimming: 4 bases; J trimming: 1 base; junction bases outside the gene matches: 14. The chain uses TRBV9 and TRBJ2-1; 10 bases align to TRBD1. Specimen: peripheral blood. The sequence was collected from a man aged 50 to 60 with active or convalescent COVID-19. The CDR3 here is CASSPRQGAILISYNEQFF. CDR3 sequence (DNA): TGTGCCAGCAGCCCCCGACAGGGGGCGATCTTGATTTCCTACAATGAGCAGTTCTTC.